Listed below are T cell receptor beta chains from one sample, sequenced in a study of vaccination effects on CD4 cells after COVID-19. No cognate antigen is known for these TCRs. Method: immunoSEQ multiplex PCR; TCRdb's copy keeps in-frame clones and lacks some. This table holds 45,000 or so clones, about 74% found once. The specimen comprised CD4+ T cells from PBMCs cultured without peptide, sampled before COVID-19 vaccination. Receptors originate from a human donor who had a prior SARS-CoV-2 infection. CDR3s include the opening cysteine and the closing phenylalanine or tryptophan. The order of the fields is CDR3 protein, CDR3 DNA, D gene, clone size, J gene, V gene. D genes are given only for firm matches. The size entry is marked missing in some rows and otherwise reads once, few, many or a size class.

CDR3aa: CSASIGALRGEKLFF
CDR3nt: TGCAGTGCTAGTATCGGCGCCCTCCGGGGGGAAAAACTGTTTTTT
d_gene: .
abundance: .
j_gene: TRBJ1-4
v_gene: TRBV20-1

CDR3aa: CASSLGRVRTGVLYNYGYTF
CDR3nt: TGCGCCAGCAGCTTGGGTAGGGTCCGGACAGGGGTTCTATATAACTATGGCTACACCTTC
d_gene: TRBD1
abundance: .
j_gene: TRBJ1-2
v_gene: TRBV5-1

CDR3aa: CASSLGDRVVEQYF
CDR3nt: TGTGCCAGCAGCTTAGGGGACAGGGTGGTTGAGCAGTACTTC
d_gene: TRBD1
abundance: few
j_gene: TRBJ2-7
v_gene: TRBV7-9

CDR3aa: CASISSTSGAFNEQFF
CDR3nt: TGTGCCAGCATTTCCTCGACTAGCGGGGCCTTTAATGAGCAGTTCTTC
d_gene: TRBD2
abundance: .
j_gene: TRBJ2-1
v_gene: TRBV2

CDR3aa: CASSLSGGTEAFF
CDR3nt: TGTGCCAGCAGCTTATCCGGAGGGACTGAAGCTTTCTTT
d_gene: .
abundance: .
j_gene: TRBJ1-1
v_gene: TRBV7-3

CDR3aa: CASSPQGNAGTEAFF
CDR3nt: TGTGCCAGCTCACCTCAGGGTAACGCTGGCACTGAAGCTTTCTTT
d_gene: .
abundance: .
j_gene: TRBJ1-1
v_gene: TRBV18

CDR3aa: CASSLGSGRGQFF
CDR3nt: TGTGCCAGCAGCTTAGGATCCGGGAGGGGGCAGTTCTTC
d_gene: TRBD2
abundance: .
j_gene: TRBJ2-1
v_gene: TRBV7-2

CDR3aa: CASSYDSGSPSYNEQFF
CDR3nt: TGTGCCAGCAGTTACGATAGCGGGAGTCCATCCTACAATGAGCAGTTCTTC
d_gene: TRBD2
abundance: .
j_gene: TRBJ2-1
v_gene: TRBV27

CDR3aa: CATSRQRETDTQYF
CDR3nt: TGTGCCACCAGTCGGCAGCGGGAAACAGATACGCAGTATTTT
d_gene: TRBD2
abundance: once
j_gene: TRBJ2-3
v_gene: TRBV15

CDR3aa: CASSQVTSYGDTQYF
CDR3nt: TGTGCCAGCAGCCAAGTCACAAGTTATGGGGATACGCAGTATTTT
d_gene: .
abundance: .
j_gene: TRBJ2-3
v_gene: TRBV3-1/TRBV3-2

CDR3aa: CASSLDFYGYTF
CDR3nt: TGCGCCAGCAGCCTTGATTTCTATGGCTACACCTTC
d_gene: .
abundance: .
j_gene: TRBJ1-2
v_gene: TRBV5-1

CDR3aa: CASSGGVELRNEQFF
CDR3nt: TGTGCCAGCAGCGGCGGGGTGGAACTGCGAAATGAGCAGTTCTTC
d_gene: .
abundance: .
j_gene: TRBJ2-1
v_gene: TRBV11-2

CDR3aa: CASSTGVFVPSGANVLTF
CDR3nt: TGTGCCAGCAGCACAGGGGTTTTCGTCCCCTCTGGGGCCAACGTCCTGACTTTC
d_gene: TRBD1
abundance: .
j_gene: TRBJ2-6
v_gene: TRBV5-6

CDR3aa: CASTISGRGREQYF
CDR3nt: TGTGCCAGCACCATTAGCGGGAGAGGGCGCGAGCAGTACTTC
d_gene: TRBD2
abundance: .
j_gene: TRBJ2-7
v_gene: TRBV7-9

CDR3aa: CASSEREIFFGNQPQHF
CDR3nt: TGTGCCAGCAGTGAAAGGGAAATCTTTTTTGGCAATCAGCCCCAGCATTTT
d_gene: .
abundance: .
j_gene: TRBJ1-5
v_gene: TRBV6-1

CDR3aa: CASSPGLRGGNQPQHF
CDR3nt: TGTGCCAGCTCACCGGGATTGAGGGGGGGGAATCAGCCCCAGCATTTT
d_gene: .
abundance: .
j_gene: TRBJ1-5
v_gene: TRBV18

CDR3aa: CASSYSIPQEFPEQYF
CDR3nt: TGTGCCAGCAGTTACTCGATTCCGCAGGAATTTCCCGAGCAGTACTTC
d_gene: .
abundance: .
j_gene: TRBJ2-7
v_gene: TRBV6-6

CDR3aa: CASSPGLAGTAEQYF
CDR3nt: TGTGCCAGCTCACCGGGACTAGCGGGAACCGCCGAGCAGTACTTC
d_gene: TRBD2
abundance: few
j_gene: TRBJ2-7
v_gene: TRBV18

CDR3aa: CASSLEGQALYEQYF
CDR3nt: TGTGCCAGCAGCTTAGAGGGACAGGCTCTCTACGAGCAGTACTTC
d_gene: TRBD1
abundance: .
j_gene: TRBJ2-7
v_gene: TRBV11-3

CDR3aa: CASRQSSYEQYF
CDR3nt: TGTGCCAGCAGACAGAGCTCCTACGAGCAGTACTTC
d_gene: .
abundance: .
j_gene: TRBJ2-7
v_gene: TRBV11-3

CDR3aa: CASSFTGTAGYTF
CDR3nt: TGTGCCAGCAGTTTCACCGGGACGGCGGGCTACACCTTC
d_gene: .
abundance: .
j_gene: TRBJ1-2
v_gene: TRBV6-5

CDR3aa: CASSVEVGPDNEQFF
CDR3nt: TGTGCCAGCAGCGTAGAGGTAGGACCCGACAATGAGCAGTTCTTC
d_gene: .
abundance: .
j_gene: TRBJ2-1
v_gene: TRBV9

CDR3aa: CASNLRRGHTDTQYF
CDR3nt: TGTGCCAGCAATCTGAGACGGGGACACACAGATACGCAGTATTTT
d_gene: .
abundance: few
j_gene: TRBJ2-3
v_gene: TRBV6-5

CDR3aa: CASSQVGGPGPQHF
CDR3nt: TGCGCCAGCAGCCAAGTTGGGGGGCCGGGGCCCCAGCATTTT
d_gene: .
abundance: .
j_gene: TRBJ1-5
v_gene: TRBV4-1

CDR3aa: CASSEGADQPQHF
CDR3nt: TGTGCCAGCAGTGAGGGGGCGGATCAGCCCCAGCATTTT
d_gene: .
abundance: few
j_gene: TRBJ1-5
v_gene: TRBV2

CDR3aa: CASSLGGNSPLHF
CDR3nt: TGCGCCAGCAGCCTTGGTGGTAATTCACCCCTCCACTTT
d_gene: .
abundance: .
j_gene: TRBJ1-6
v_gene: TRBV4-1

CDR3aa: CAWSRLTVYEQYF
CDR3nt: TGTGCCTGGAGCAGATTGACAGTCTACGAGCAGTACTTC
d_gene: .
abundance: .
j_gene: TRBJ2-7
v_gene: TRBV30

CDR3aa: CASSRLEGGGGIQYF
CDR3nt: TGCGCCAGCAGCCGGCTAGAGGGGGGAGGTGGCATTCAGTACTTC
d_gene: .
abundance: .
j_gene: TRBJ2-4
v_gene: TRBV5-1

CDR3aa: CASSDRRGGRVDTQYF
CDR3nt: TGCGCCAGCAGTGATAGGCGGGGGGGCCGGGTTGATACGCAGTATTTT
d_gene: TRBD2
abundance: once
j_gene: TRBJ2-3
v_gene: TRBV10-2

CDR3aa: CASSHTVSSYNEQFF
CDR3nt: TGTGCCAGCAGTCACACTGTTAGCTCCTACAATGAGCAGTTCTTC
d_gene: .
abundance: .
j_gene: TRBJ2-1
v_gene: TRBV6-5

CDR3aa: CASSPTNTEAFF
CDR3nt: TGTGCCAGCTCACCAACAAACACTGAAGCTTTCTTT
d_gene: .
abundance: .
j_gene: TRBJ1-1
v_gene: TRBV18

CDR3aa: CASSLSTQAYNEQFF
CDR3nt: TGCGCCAGCAGCTTGAGTACACAGGCATACAATGAGCAGTTCTTC
d_gene: .
abundance: few
j_gene: TRBJ2-1
v_gene: TRBV5-1

CDR3aa: CASRTTGGTEAFF
CDR3nt: TGTGCCAGCAGAACGACCGGGGGAACTGAAGCTTTCTTT
d_gene: .
abundance: .
j_gene: TRBJ1-1
v_gene: TRBV6-5

CDR3aa: CASSIRGQGDPNQPQHF
CDR3nt: TGTGCCAGTAGTATCAGGGGACAGGGCGACCCAAATCAGCCCCAGCATTTT
d_gene: TRBD1
abundance: .
j_gene: TRBJ1-5
v_gene: TRBV19

CDR3aa: CASSPDSGTYNEQFF
CDR3nt: TGTGCCAGCAGCCCCGATAGCGGTACCTACAATGAGCAGTTCTTC
d_gene: .
abundance: .
j_gene: TRBJ2-1
v_gene: TRBV7-2

CDR3aa: CATGQGPYNEQFF
CDR3nt: TGTGCCACCGGACAGGGGCCCTACAATGAGCAGTTCTTC
d_gene: TRBD1
abundance: .
j_gene: TRBJ2-1
v_gene: TRBV6-5

CDR3aa: CATKSGLAGTDTQYF
CDR3nt: TGTGCCACCAAATCGGGACTAGCGGGCACAGATACGCAGTATTTT
d_gene: TRBD2
abundance: .
j_gene: TRBJ2-3
v_gene: TRBV24-1

CDR3aa: CASSAVWTGAGTDTQYF
CDR3nt: TGTGCCAGCAGCGCTGTATGGACGGGGGCTGGGACAGATACGCAGTATTTT
d_gene: .
abundance: .
j_gene: TRBJ2-3
v_gene: TRBV9

CDR3aa: CASSQVVDWSYSPDTQYF
CDR3nt: TGTGCCAGCAGCCAAGTCGTAGACTGGTCATATAGCCCAGATACGCAGTATTTT
d_gene: .
abundance: .
j_gene: TRBJ2-3
v_gene: TRBV14

CDR3aa: CASSLRGQGVEKLFF
CDR3nt: TGTGCCAGCAGCTTAAGGGGACAGGGTGTTGAAAAACTGTTTTTT
d_gene: TRBD1
abundance: .
j_gene: TRBJ1-4
v_gene: TRBV7-9

CDR3aa: CASSRRGYTDTQYF
CDR3nt: TGTGCCAGCAGCCGTCGCGGCTACACAGATACGCAGTATTTT
d_gene: .
abundance: .
j_gene: TRBJ2-3
v_gene: TRBV11-3

CDR3aa: CASSLDEKLFF
CDR3nt: TGCGCCAGCAGCTTGGATGAAAAACTGTTTTTT
d_gene: .
abundance: .
j_gene: TRBJ1-4
v_gene: TRBV5-1

CDR3aa: CASSSDSYNEQFF
CDR3nt: TGTGCCAGCAGTTCGGACAGCTACAATGAGCAGTTCTTC
d_gene: .
abundance: few
j_gene: TRBJ2-1
v_gene: TRBV6-5

CDR3aa: CASSQDSSGYGYTF
CDR3nt: TGTGCCAGCAGCCAAGATTCTTCGGGCTATGGCTACACCTTC
d_gene: .
abundance: .
j_gene: TRBJ1-2
v_gene: TRBV3-1/TRBV3-2

CDR3aa: CASSLQTGGRDTQYF
CDR3nt: TGTGCCAGCAGCTTACAAACAGGGGGCAGGGATACGCAGTATTTT
d_gene: TRBD1
abundance: once
j_gene: TRBJ2-3
v_gene: TRBV5-5

CDR3aa: CASSDSPGQGYEQYF
CDR3nt: TGTGCCAGCAGTGACAGTCCGGGACAGGGCTACGAGCAGTACTTC
d_gene: TRBD1
abundance: few
j_gene: TRBJ2-7
v_gene: TRBV6-2/TRBV6-3

CDR3aa: CASSYFSAGMNTEAFF
CDR3nt: TGTGCCAGCAGTTACTTTTCCGCAGGGATGAACACTGAAGCTTTCTTT
d_gene: .
abundance: .
j_gene: TRBJ1-1
v_gene: TRBV6-5

CDR3aa: CASSILVRATNEKLFF
CDR3nt: TGTGCCAGTAGTATATTGGTCAGAGCAACTAATGAAAAACTGTTTTTT
d_gene: .
abundance: .
j_gene: TRBJ1-4
v_gene: TRBV19

CDR3aa: CASSMSVAGSSNQPQHF
CDR3nt: TGTGCCAGTAGTATGTCAGTGGCAGGGAGCAGCAATCAGCCCCAGCATTTT
d_gene: .
abundance: .
j_gene: TRBJ1-5
v_gene: TRBV19